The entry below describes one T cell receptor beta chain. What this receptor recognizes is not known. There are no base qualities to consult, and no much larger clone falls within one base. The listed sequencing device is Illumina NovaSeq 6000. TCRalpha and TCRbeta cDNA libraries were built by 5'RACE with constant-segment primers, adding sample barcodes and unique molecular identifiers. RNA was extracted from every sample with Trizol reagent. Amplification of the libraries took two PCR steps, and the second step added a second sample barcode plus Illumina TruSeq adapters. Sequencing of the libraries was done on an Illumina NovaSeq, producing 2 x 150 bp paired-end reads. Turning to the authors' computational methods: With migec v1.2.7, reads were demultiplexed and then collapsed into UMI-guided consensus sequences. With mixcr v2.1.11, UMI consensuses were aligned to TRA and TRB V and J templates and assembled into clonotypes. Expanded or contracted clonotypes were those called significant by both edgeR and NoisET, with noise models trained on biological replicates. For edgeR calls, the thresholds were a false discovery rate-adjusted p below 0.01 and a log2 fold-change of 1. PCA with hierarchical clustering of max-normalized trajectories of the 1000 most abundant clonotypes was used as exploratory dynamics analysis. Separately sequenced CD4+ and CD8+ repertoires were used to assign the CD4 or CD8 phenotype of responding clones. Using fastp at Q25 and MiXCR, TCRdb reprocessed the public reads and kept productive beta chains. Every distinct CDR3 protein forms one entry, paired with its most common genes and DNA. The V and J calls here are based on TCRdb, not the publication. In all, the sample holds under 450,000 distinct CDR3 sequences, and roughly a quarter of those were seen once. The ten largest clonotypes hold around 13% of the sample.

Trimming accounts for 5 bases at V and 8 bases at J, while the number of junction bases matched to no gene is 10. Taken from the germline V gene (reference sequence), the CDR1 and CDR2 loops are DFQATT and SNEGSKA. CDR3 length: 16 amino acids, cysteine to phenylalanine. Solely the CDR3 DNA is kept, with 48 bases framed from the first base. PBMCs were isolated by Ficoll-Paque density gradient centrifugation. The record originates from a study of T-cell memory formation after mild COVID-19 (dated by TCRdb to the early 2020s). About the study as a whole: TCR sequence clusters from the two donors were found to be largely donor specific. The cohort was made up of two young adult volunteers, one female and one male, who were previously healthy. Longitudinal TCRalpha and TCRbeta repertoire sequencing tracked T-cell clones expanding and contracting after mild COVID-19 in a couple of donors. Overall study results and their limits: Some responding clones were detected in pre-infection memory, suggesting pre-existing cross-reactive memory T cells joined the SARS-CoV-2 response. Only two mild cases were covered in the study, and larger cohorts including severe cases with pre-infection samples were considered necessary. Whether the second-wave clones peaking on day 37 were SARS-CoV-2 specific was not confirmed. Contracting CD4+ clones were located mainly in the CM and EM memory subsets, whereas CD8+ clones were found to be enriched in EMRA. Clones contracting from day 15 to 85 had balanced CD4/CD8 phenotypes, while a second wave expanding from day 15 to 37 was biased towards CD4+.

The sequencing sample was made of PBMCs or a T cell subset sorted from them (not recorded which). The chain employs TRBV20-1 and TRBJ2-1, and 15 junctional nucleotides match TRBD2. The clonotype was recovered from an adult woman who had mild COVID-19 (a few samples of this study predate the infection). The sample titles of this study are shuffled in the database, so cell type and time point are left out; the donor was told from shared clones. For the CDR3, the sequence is CSAPGLAGGPSYEQFF. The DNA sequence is TGCAGTGCTCCAGGACTAGCGGGAGGGCCTAGCTATGAGCAGTTCTTC.